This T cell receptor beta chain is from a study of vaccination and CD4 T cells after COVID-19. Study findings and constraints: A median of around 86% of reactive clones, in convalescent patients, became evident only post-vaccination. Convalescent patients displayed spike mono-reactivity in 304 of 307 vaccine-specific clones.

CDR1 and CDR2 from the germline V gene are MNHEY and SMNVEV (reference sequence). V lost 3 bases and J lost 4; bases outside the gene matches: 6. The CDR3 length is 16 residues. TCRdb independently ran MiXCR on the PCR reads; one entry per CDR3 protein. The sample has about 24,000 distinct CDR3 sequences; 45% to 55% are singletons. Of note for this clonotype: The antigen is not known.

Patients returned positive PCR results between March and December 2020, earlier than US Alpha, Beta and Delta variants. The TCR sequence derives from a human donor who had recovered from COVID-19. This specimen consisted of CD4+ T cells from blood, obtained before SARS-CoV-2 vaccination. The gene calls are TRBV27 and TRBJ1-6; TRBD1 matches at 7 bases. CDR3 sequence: CASSFRDSVYNSPLHF. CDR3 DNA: TGTGCCAGCAGTTTCCGGGACAGCGTTTATAATTCACCCCTCCACTTT.